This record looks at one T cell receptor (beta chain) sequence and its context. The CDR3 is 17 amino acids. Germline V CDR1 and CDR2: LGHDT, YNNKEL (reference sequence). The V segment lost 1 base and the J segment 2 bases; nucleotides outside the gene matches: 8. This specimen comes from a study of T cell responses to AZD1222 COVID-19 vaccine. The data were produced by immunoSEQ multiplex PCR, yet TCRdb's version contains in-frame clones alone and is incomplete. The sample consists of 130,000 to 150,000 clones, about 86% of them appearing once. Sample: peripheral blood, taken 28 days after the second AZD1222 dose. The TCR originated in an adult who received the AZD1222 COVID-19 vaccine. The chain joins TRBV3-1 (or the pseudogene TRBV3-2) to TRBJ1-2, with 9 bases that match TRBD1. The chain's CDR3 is CASSQVLTGQGNYGYTF. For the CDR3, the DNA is TGTGCCAGCAGCCAAGTCCTCACGGGACAGGGAAACTATGGCTACACCTTC.